The sequence of this T cell receptor (beta chain) was determined in a study of T cell clonality in common variable immunodeficiency. Study-wide points: CVID subjects had higher TCRbeta clonality than healthy controls, most marked in about a third. Common variable immunodeficiency TCR beta sequences reportedly had fewer deletions and N-nucleotide insertions.

Assay used: immunoSEQ multiplex PCR; TCRdb lists only in-frame clones, some missing. This sample comprises roughly 40,000 clones, none seen once only. Germline values: CDR1 SQVTM, CDR2 ANQGSEA. This CDR3 is built from 14 residues. The V and J ends lost 6 bases and 2 bases, in that order; junction bases with no gene match: 4. Blood came from CVID subjects not ill and not taking immunomodulatory or immunosuppressive medication. This clone was picked up many times. The antigen remains unidentified. The read comes to an end 3 residues before the CDR3 does, leaving the germline J gene to fill in the end. V usage is TRBV29-1 and J usage is TRBJ1-4; 9 bases are shared with TRBD1. This receptor was taken from a human donor with common variable immunodeficiency. The sequencing input was peripheral blood mononuclear cells. The CDR3 DNA, read in part, is TGCAGCGTAGGGACAGGGAGCACTAATGAAAAA. It yields the protein CSVGTGSTNEK. The complete CDR3 protein is CSVGTGSTNEKLFF.